The entry that follows covers one T cell receptor (beta chain) sequence. Its antigen remains unknown. PCR primers comprised 60 Vbeta and 13 Jbeta primers. Profiling relied on immunoSEQ multiplex PCR, and the TCRdb table lists in-frame clones only, not all of them. The sample lists 150,000 to 200,000 clones; 78% were seen once. This CDR3 comprises 13 residues. V was trimmed by 4 bases and J by 3 bases, leaving 9 bases between them. The germline gives CDR1 SEHNR, CDR2 FQNEAQ (reference sequence). The record originates from a study of cytomegalovirus exposure and HLA in healthy donors. The study, taken as a whole, reports: Rates of TCR association differed by HLA locus in a later analysis, with DRB1 highest and HLA-C lowest. Previous analysis showed most TCR beta V segments were productive about 90% or about 30% of the time.

The sample consisted of PBMCs. The TCR originated in a woman aged 30 to 39 in good health and CMV-seropositive. This chain links TRBV7-9 with TRBJ1-2; TRBD1 is a possible D gene (5 bases). The CDR3 here is CASSSVTDYGYTF. CDR3 nucleotide sequence: TGTGCCAGCAGCTCCGTGACAGACTATGGCTACACCTTC.